Listed below are T cell receptor beta chains from one sample, sequenced in a study of T cells in localized non-small cell lung cancer. Data came from immunoSEQ multiplex PCR; TCRdb stores just in-frame clones and leaves some out. This table has 30,000 to 35,000 clones, 93% appearing once. The sample in question was peripheral blood, obtained before any cancer treatment. Source of these receptors: a female donor aged 60 or older with stage I lung adenocarcinoma. Each CDR3 is given without its conserved first and last residue.

V	J	CDR3
TRBV2	TRBJ2-5	ASSEARGENQETQY
TRBV30	TRBJ1-3	AWSVLRSGNTIY
TRBV7-9	TRBJ2-3	ASSLERTSGRSDTQY
TRBV28	TRBJ2-2	AGRRGGLTGELF
TRBV6-6	TRBJ2-1	ASGRDPYNEQF
TRBV5-5	TRBJ1-3	ASSLGEGLNTIY
TRBV6-5	TRBJ1-3	ASRRDRDSGNTIY
TRBV28	TRBJ1-4	ASSSTGGGSEKLF
TRBV19	TRBJ1-3	ASSIVPRNTIY
TRBV9	TRBJ2-4	ASSPASGSPY
TRBV28	TRBJ1-2	ASSRGTGGRGYT
TRBV19	TRBJ2-5	ASSIWGQEETQY
TRBV4-1	TRBJ2-5	ASSQEKRGQGAETQY
TRBV2	TRBJ2-5	ASSEGQGLQETQY
TRBV25-1	TRBJ2-3	ASSSRGGGDTQY
TRBV10-3	TRBJ1-1	AISASQGNTEAF
TRBV7-2	TRBJ2-7	ASSSLVAGGH
TRBV7-9	TRBJ1-1	ASRGKLNTEAF